These 24 T cell receptor beta chains were all obtained from the same sample, sequenced in a study of control samples from healthy donors and cancer patients. Sequenced by immunoSEQ multiplex PCR; TCRdb stores in-frame clones only, minus some. In the table there are some 120,000 clones, roughly 93% of which are singletons. Sequenced sample: blood. The source of these receptors is a man between 25 and 39 years old in good health.

The chain has TRBV6-2 or TRBV6-3 and TRBJ2-6; D remains unclear. The germline CDR1 and CDR2 sequences are MNHEY and SVGEGT. V lost 2 bases and J lost 2, with 7 bases in between. The CDR3 is 15 residues long. The CDR3 region is CASSYRFTGANVLTF. DNA for the CDR3: TGTGCCAGCAGTTACCGGTTTACTGGGGCCAACGTCCTGACTTTC.

V is TRBV6-5 and J is TRBJ1-3; possible D gene TRBD1, 5 bases. The CDR3 has 14 amino acids. Per germline, CDR1 MNHEY and CDR2 SVGAGI. V lost 10 bases, J lost 0 bases, and 13 bases lay in between. CDR3 protein: CAIKGVNSGNTIYF. In DNA form, the CDR3 reads TGTGCCATAAAAGGGGTGAACTCTGGAAACACCATATATTTT.

The gene calls are TRBV30 and TRBJ1-1; no definite D call. Germline V lookup: CDR1 GTSNPN, CDR2 SVGIG (reference sequence). This CDR3 contains 16 residues. Deletions cut 3 bases from V and 0 bases from J, with 17 bases between. The DNA for the CDR3 is TGTGCCTGGAGCTTTACAGTTCAAACTATGAACACTGAAGCTTTCTTT. Amino acids: CAWSFTVQTMNTEAFF.

The V call is TRBV6-4, the J call TRBJ2-3; TRBD2 might be the D (5 bases). The V and J ends lost 5 bases and 0 bases respectively, with 12 bases between them. There are 15 residues in the CDR3. Germline loops: CDR1 MRHNA, CDR2 SNTAGT. The CDR3 DNA is TGTGCCAGCAGTAAGAGTAGCGTTAGCACAGATACGCAGTATTTT. Its translation: CASSKSSVSTDTQYF.

The genes are TRBV9 and TRBJ1-3; no firm D call. The V end lost 4 bases, the J end lost 0 bases, and 8 bases lay between the germline ends. The CDR3 consists of 14 residues. Germline assignment: CDR1 SGDLS and CDR2 YYNGEE. The CDR3 bases are TGTGCCAGCAGCCGGTACAGCTCTGGAAACACCATATATTTT. This sequence encodes CASSRYSSGNTIYF.

This clone was seen a single time. This chain connects TRBV9 to TRBJ1-4; no firm D call. CDR3 length equals 15 residues. The germline V and J ends were trimmed by 3 bases and 6 bases, with 15 bases remaining between them. Per germline, CDR1 SGDLS and CDR2 YYNGEE. CDR3 nucleotide sequence: TGTGCCAGCAGCGGTGGAAGGACCCGGGATGAAAAACTGTTTTTT. Its protein product is CASSGGRTRDEKLFF.

The CDR3, as DNA: TGTGCCAGCAGCCTGATAGCGGGGGCGGGGACGAACACTGAAGCTTTCTTT. This gives the protein CASSLIAGAGTNTEAFF. The chain joins TRBV5-5 to TRBJ1-1; TRBD1 is a possible D gene (6 bases). The CDR3 extends over 17 amino acids. Trimming removed 4 bases at V and 1 base at J, with 20 bases between. The germline V gene has CDR1 SGHKS and CDR2 YYEKEE (reference sequence).

The chain is built from TRBV27 and TRBJ2-3, with TRBD2 matching 11 bases. The ends lost 2 bases at V and 2 bases at J; junction bases unmatched: 9. There are 18 residues in the CDR3. From germline, CDR1 is MNHEY and CDR2 SMNVEV (reference sequence). The CDR3 region is CASSLKGRLAGTTDTQYF. In DNA form, the CDR3 reads TGTGCCAGCAGTTTAAAGGGGAGACTAGCGGGGACCACAGATACGCAGTATTTT.

The chain couples TRBV21-1 to TRBJ1-2; TRBD1, the table's D call, lacks a check against the DNA. TRBV21-1 is a pseudogene segment. The CDR3 loop spans 17 amino acids. The CDR3 sequence: CASSKGASYRPQYGYTF. The DNA for the CDR3 is TGTGCCAGCAGCAAGGGGGCCAGCTACCGGCCTCAATATGGCTACACCTTC.

V and J are TRBV24-1 and TRBJ1-1; D unresolved. V was cut by 7 bases and J by 4 bases, with 24 bases left in between. Germline-derived CDR1 and CDR2 are KGHDR and SFDVKD. CDR3 length: 17 amino acids. Written as DNA, the CDR3 is TGTGCCACCAGAGAGACTCACAAATCGAAGGGTGGCACTGAAGCTTTCTTT. This encodes CATRETHKSKGGTEAFF.

The chain has TRBV7-9 and TRBJ1-3; D unclear. The CDR3 has 15 residues. Germline-derived CDR1 and CDR2 are SEHNR and FQNEAQ (reference sequence). V lost 5 bases, J lost 2 bases, and 13 bases lay in between. The CDR3 sequence: CASSPRGGAGNTIYF. CDR3 nucleotide sequence: TGTGCCAGCAGCCCTCGGGGTGGGGCTGGAAACACCATATATTTT.

The rearrangement joins TRBV5-4 to TRBJ2-5, with 10 bases aligning to TRBD2. With 2 bases clipped from V and 7 bases from J, the junction kept 11 bases outside the gene matches. Germline loops: CDR1 SGHNT, CDR2 YYREEE (reference sequence). The CDR3 sequence is 16 residues long. CDR3 amino acids: CASSFGKGSGGPTQYF. CDR3 in DNA: TGTGCCAGCAGCTTCGGTAAAGGTAGCGGGGGGCCGACCCAGTACTTC.

The chain recombines TRBV9 with TRBJ1-5, with D possibly being TRBD1 (5 bases). The CDR3 runs to 16 residues. V was clipped by 2 bases and J by 3 bases, with 15 bases between them. CDR1 and CDR2 (germline): SGDLS, YYNGEE. This CDR3 reads CASSVGAGEYNQPQHF. CDR3 DNA sequence: TGTGCCAGCAGCGTTGGGGCAGGAGAATACAATCAGCCCCAGCATTTT.

Concerning this clone itself: The conserved phenylalanine or tryptophan is not found at the CDR3 terminus, so this likely reflects a read error. The DNA is left out, because the CDR3 cannot be placed on it with certainty; the CDR3 is given as TCRdb lists it. CDR3 protein: CASSRGQGASLVY. This chain links TRBV27 with TRBJ1-4; the tabulated D call, TRBD1, remains unverified against the DNA. The V gene's germline CDR1 is MNHEY and CDR2 SMNVEV (reference sequence). The CDR3 length equals 13 residues, ends included.

The chain carries TRBV11-3 and TRBJ1-1; possible D gene TRBD1, 6 bases. CDR3 length equals 14 residues. Germline V gene data show CDR1 as SGHNT and CDR2 as YENEEA. The V end lost 5 bases, the J end lost 4 bases, and 14 bases lay between the germline ends. The CDR3 here is CASSPRGESTEAFF. The CDR3, as DNA: TGTGCCAGCAGCCCTAGGGGGGAGAGCACTGAAGCTTTCTTT.

This clone has just one count. The chain recombines TRBV28 with TRBJ2-7; 8 bases map to TRBD1. The germline V gene encodes CDR1 MDHEN and CDR2 SYDVKM. This CDR3 contains 14 residues. The trim removed 4 bases at V and 0 bases at J, leaving 2 bases unmatched. CDR3 sequence reads: CASSYGQGSYEQYF. The CDR3 DNA sequence: TGTGCCAGCAGTTACGGACAGGGCTCCTACGAGCAGTACTTC.

The gene calls are TRBV29-1 and TRBJ2-5; 10 bases are shared with TRBD2. CDR3 length equals 17 residues. V lost 4 bases and J lost 1; bases outside the gene matches: 12. The germline V gene encodes CDR1 SQVTM and CDR2 ANQGSEA. CDR3 region: CSVGKRGLASTQETQYF. For the CDR3, the DNA is TGCAGCGTTGGGAAGAGGGGACTAGCGTCGACCCAAGAGACCCAGTACTTC.

CDR3 sequence: CASSLLGGQNNSPLHF. The CDR3 DNA reads as TGTGCCAGCAGTTTACTAGGAGGACAGAATAATTCACCCCTCCACTTT. The chain recombines TRBV28 with TRBJ1-6; possible D gene TRBD1, 6 bases. The CDR3 extends over 16 amino acids. CDR1 MDHEN and CDR2 SYDVKM come from the germline V gene. V was cut by 2 bases and J by 5 bases, with 13 bases left in between.

The chain links TRBV29-1 to TRBJ1-1; a weak D match, TRBD1 (5 bases). Deletions cut 5 bases from V and 3 bases from J, with 13 bases between. The CDR3 contains 13 residues. The germline V gene has CDR1 SQVTM and CDR2 ANQGSEA. The chain's CDR3 is CSVLDSGDTEAFF. The CDR3 bases are TGCAGCGTTTTAGACAGTGGGGACACTGAAGCTTTCTTT.

The V and J genes are TRBV6-5 and TRBJ1-4, with D hard to call. Trimming took off 2 bases at V and 4 bases at J, with 8 bases between the two ends. Germline CDR1 is MNHEY and CDR2 is SVGAGI. The CDR3 length is 14 residues. The CDR3 here is CASSYVGFNEKLFF. Here the CDR3 DNA reads TGTGCCAGCAGTTACGTGGGTTTTAATGAAAAACTGTTTTTT.

The chain combines TRBV7-8 with TRBJ2-1, with 8 nucleotides matching TRBD2. Germline lookup yields CDR1 SGHVS and CDR2 FQNEAQ. Losses at the gene ends were 5 bases for V and 8 bases for J; bases not matched to a gene: 17. This CDR3 has 17 residues. CDR3 sequence reads: CASSVGPSRGGIYEQFF. The CDR3 nucleotides are TGTGCCAGCAGCGTAGGCCCAAGCCGGGGGGGCATATATGAGCAGTTCTTC.

Concerning this clone: The identical CDR3 is also encoded by other nucleotide sequences in the sample. This chain connects TRBV4-1 to TRBJ1-5, with a tentative D call TRBD1 (6 bases). The CDR3 is 15 residues long. CDR1 is MGHRA, CDR2 YSYEKL, per germline. The germline V and J ends were trimmed by 3 bases and 3 bases, with 12 bases remaining between them. CDR3 loop: CASSQDGQFNQPQHF. The DNA for the CDR3 is TGCGCCAGCAGCCAGGATGGACAGTTCAATCAGCCCCAGCATTTT.

The rearrangement links TRBV7-3 to TRBJ2-2; D is unresolved. Trimming took off 5 bases at V and 4 bases at J, with 8 bases between the two ends. Germline assignment: CDR1 SGHTA and CDR2 FQGTGA. The CDR3 has 13 residues. The CDR3 protein is CASSLTVTGELFF. The CDR3 coding sequence is TGTGCCAGCAGCCTCACGGTCACCGGGGAGCTGTTTTTT.

The V call is TRBV10-1, the J call TRBJ1-1, with TRBD1 matching 10 bases. V shed 3 bases and J 4 bases; nucleotides not matched to a gene: 11. The CDR3 loop spans 17 amino acids. Germline V lookup: CDR1 WNHNN, CDR2 SYGVQD (reference sequence). CDR3 DNA: TGCGCCAGCAGTGAACGCGGACAGGGGGTAGTGAGCACTGAAGCTTTCTTT. It encodes CASSERGQGVVSTEAFF.